What follows are 10 T cell receptor beta chains derived from one specimen sequenced in a study of cytomegalovirus exposure and HLA in healthy donors. Primers included in the PCR were 60 Vbeta and 13 Jbeta primers. TCRdb keeps only in-frame clones here, not all; method: immunoSEQ multiplex PCR. The sample lists a few hundred thousand clones; around 79% were seen once. Sequenced input: PBMCs. Every receptor here comes from a man younger than 35 in good health and CMV-seronegative.

The rearrangement joins TRBV7-8 to TRBJ1-5; the D is unclear. V was shortened by 7 bases and J by 3 bases, with 10 bases between the two germline ends. The CDR3 is 13 residues long. The germline V gene has CDR1 SGHVS and CDR2 FQNEAQ. CDR3 sequence reads: CASNEVLNQPQHF. As DNA, the CDR3 is TGTGCCAGCAATGAGGTACTCAATCAGCCCCAGCATTTT.

There are a few counts of this clone. This sample includes further DNA sequences coding for the same CDR3. The genes are TRBV19 and TRBJ1-1; weak D call: TRBD1 (5 bases). Germline CDR1 is LNHDA and CDR2 is SQIVND (reference sequence). This CDR3 contains 14 residues. The V end lost 5 bases, the J end lost 0 bases, and 10 bases lay between the germline ends. In DNA, the CDR3 is TGTGCCAGTAGTTGGGGGAGGATGAACACTGAAGCTTTCTTT. It encodes CASSWGRMNTEAFF.

A remark on this clone: One end of the junction varies from germline; a read error may be responsible. V and J are TRBV7-6 and TRBJ1-1; D might be TRBD1 (6 bases). The CDR3 has 14 amino acids. Germline V CDR1 and CDR2: SGHVS, FNYEAQ. CDR3 DNA sequence: TGTGCCAGCAGGTTAGGGGGGGGTAACACTGAAGCTTTCTTT. This sequence encodes CASRLGGGNTEAFF.

This chain connects TRBV30 to TRBJ2-3; D perhaps matches TRBD2 (5 bases). Germline V CDR1 and CDR2: GTSNPN, SVGIG (reference sequence). The CDR3 length is 15 residues. V dropped 2 bases and J dropped 0 bases, with 12 bases sitting between them. The DNA of the CDR3 is TGTGCCTGGAGTAGGCTAGCCCTTAGCACAGATACGCAGTATTTT. Protein: CAWSRLALSTDTQYF.

The chain recombines TRBV6-1 with TRBJ2-7; 8 bases are a match to TRBD2. CDR1 and CDR2 from the germline V gene are MNHNS and SASEGT. The junction had 3 bases not matched to a gene; V was cut back by 0 bases and J by 5 bases. The CDR3 sequence is 14 residues long. Here the CDR3 reads CASSEAGTSNEQYF. DNA of the CDR3: TGTGCCAGCAGTGAAGCAGGGACTAGTAACGAGCAGTACTTC.

This sequence joins TRBV2 and TRBJ1-2, with 7 bases lining up with TRBD1. The junction had 8 bases not matched to a gene; V was cut back by 5 bases and J by 8 bases. CDR1 and CDR2 from the germline V gene are SNHLY and FYNNEI. The CDR3 sequence is 13 residues long. The CDR3 DNA reads TGTGCCAGCAGTCTAGACAGGGTAGGCGGCTACACCTTC. This codes for CASSLDRVGGYTF.

The chain uses TRBV2 and TRBJ2-7; 7 nucleotides agree with TRBD1. The ends lost 6 bases at V and 2 bases at J; junction bases unmatched: 13. From germline, CDR1 is SNHLY and CDR2 FYNNEI. CDR3 size: 16 residues. For the CDR3, the DNA is TGTGCCAGCAGCCACAGGCGGACAGGAGGCCCCTACGAGCAGTACTTC. Protein: CASSHRRTGGPYEQYF.

This chain links TRBV15 with TRBJ2-2; no clear D. The germline V and J ends were trimmed by 4 bases and 0 bases, with 9 bases remaining between them. Germline lookup yields CDR1 LNHNV and CDR2 YYDKDF (reference sequence). The CDR3 extends over 15 amino acids. The chain's CDR3 is CATSKDIPNTGELFF. In DNA, the CDR3 is TGTGCCACCAGCAAAGACATTCCGAACACCGGGGAGCTGTTTTTT.

The chain has TRBV18 and TRBJ2-7; 9 positions agree with TRBD1. CDR1 and CDR2 from the germline V gene are KGHSH and LQKENI. With 3 bases clipped from V and 2 bases from J, the junction kept 8 bases outside the gene matches. The CDR3 consists of 16 residues. DNA of the CDR3: TGTGCCAGCTCACCGGGACAGGGTAGCCCAGCCTACGAGCAGTACTTC. Its protein product is CASSPGQGSPAYEQYF. Full variable domain (missing parts from reference TRBV18 and TRBJ2-7): NAGVMQNPRHLVRRRGQEARLRCSPMKGHSHVYWYRQLPEEGLKFMVYLQKENIIDESGMPKERFSAEFPKEGPSILRIQQVVRGDSAAYFCASSPGQGSPAYEQYFGPGTRLTVT.

This clone has a single count. The chain links TRBV7-8 to TRBJ2-1; TRBD2 aligns across 15 bases. Germline CDR1 and CDR2: SGHVS and FQNEAQ. CDR3 size: 18 residues. J gave up 8 bases and V 4 bases, and 12 bases lay outside the gene matches. Here the CDR3 DNA reads TGTGCCAGCAGCTCCCTCGGACTAGCGGGAGGGCCGCGGGATGAGCAGTTCTTC. Amino acid sequence: CASSSLGLAGGPRDEQFF.